The TCR beta chain under discussion was sequenced for a study of blood T cell repertoires in COVID-19. For the study at large: From T cells, B-cell-depleted T cells, or PBMCs came the material, which was cDNA or gDNA.

Per the germline V gene, CDR1 is SGHTA and CDR2 is FQGNSA. The CDR3 covers 13 residues. Trimming cost V 6 bases and J 6 bases; bases outside gene matches: 7. Authors' data handling: Researchers report that nucleated cell counts were estimated from reference gene primer amplification. Profiling relied on immunoSEQ multiplex PCR, and the TCRdb table lists in-frame clones only, not all of them. That table gives V, J and clone size, and the DNA gave D and trimming. The top ten hold about 3.5% of the sample, which has some 200,000 clones, roughly 86% seen once. V is TRBV7-2 and J is TRBJ1-2; 7 bases agree with TRBD1. Sequences were obtained from peripheral blood. The clonotype comes from a man between 65 and 80 years old with acute or convalescent COVID-19. The CDR3 loop is CASRWAGGHGYTF. The CDR3 DNA reads TGTGCCAGCAGGTGGGCAGGGGGTCATGGCTACACCTTC.